The sequence of this TCR beta chain was determined in a study of cytomegalovirus exposure and HLA in healthy donors. Study-wide findings and caveats: The study recorded some 160 TCR beta chains that were cytomegalovirus-associated. When the data were analyzed later, several of the most significant clusters appeared to be linked to common viral pathogens. Within an earlier analysis, most TCR beta V segments proved productive either about 87% or about 30% of the time.

A note on this clone: Its antigen is not identified.

The donors were healthy bone marrow donors. The PCR contained 60 Vbeta and 13 Jbeta primers. Profiled with immunoSEQ multiplex PCR; TCRdb holds only in-frame clones, not every one. The sample gives about 120,000 clones, over 8.5% of which show up once; 6% to 7.5% is in the top ten. The source is a woman between 40 and 50 years old in good health and CMV-seropositive. The sequencing sample was made of PBMCs.

The CDR3 spells CASSPPTGVGGYTF. The CDR3 DNA is TGTGCCAGCAGTCCTCCGACGGGGGTTGGCGGCTACACCTTC. The genes are TRBV2 and TRBJ1-2; D might be TRBD1 (5 bases). CDR1 SNHLY and CDR2 FYNNEI come from the germline V gene. The CDR3 runs 14 residues. V lost 5 bases and J lost 8, with 18 bases in between.